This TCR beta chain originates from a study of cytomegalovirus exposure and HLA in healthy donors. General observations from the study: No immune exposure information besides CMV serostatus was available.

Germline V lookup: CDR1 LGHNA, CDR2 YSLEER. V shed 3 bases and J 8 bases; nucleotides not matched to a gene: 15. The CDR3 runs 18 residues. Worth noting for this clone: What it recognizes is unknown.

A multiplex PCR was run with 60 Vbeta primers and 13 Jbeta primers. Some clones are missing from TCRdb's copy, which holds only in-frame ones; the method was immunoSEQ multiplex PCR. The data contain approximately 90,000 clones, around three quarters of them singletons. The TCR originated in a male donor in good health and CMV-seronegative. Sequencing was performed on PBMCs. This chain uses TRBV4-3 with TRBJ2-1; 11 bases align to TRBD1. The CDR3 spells CASSQIPGPGQGVYEQFF. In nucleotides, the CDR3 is TGCGCCAGCAGCCAGATCCCCGGACCGGGACAGGGGGTCTATGAGCAGTTCTTC.